These T cell receptor beta chains were read from a single sample in a study of T-cell memory formation after mild COVID-19. MiXCR was run by TCRdb on the 5' RACE reads, yielding one entry per CDR3 protein. The sample lists about 88,000 distinct CDR3 sequences, 20% to 30% occurring once. The sequencing sample was made of PBMCs or a T cell subset sorted from them (not recorded which). The receptors were gathered from a man between 18 and 35 years old who had mild COVID-19 (a few samples of this study predate the infection). Cell type and time point are not known. CDR3s include the opening cysteine and the closing phenylalanine or tryptophan. Fields, in order: CDR3 DNA, CDR3 protein, J gene, V gene, clone size, D gene, CDR3 length. D genes are given only for firm matches. Not every row has a clone size; where given, it reads once, few, many or a size class.

TGTGCCAGCTCACCAGGGTACCGAACCCAAGGCTCTGGGGCCAACGTCCTGACTTTC	CASSPGYRTQGSGANVLTF	TRBJ2-6	TRBV18	.	.	19
TGTGCCAGCAGCAAAAGGAAGGGCAGGGGGCGAGGAAACACCGGGGAGCTGTTTTTT	CASSKRKGRGRGNTGELFF	TRBJ2-2	TRBV21-1	.	.	19
TGTGCCAGCAGCTTGGAGCCCAGGCCAGGCCCCTACAATGAGCAGTTCTTC	CASSLEPRPGPYNEQFF	TRBJ2-1	TRBV7-6	.	.	17
TGTGCCAGCAGTGCCCTCGGCGAGCAGTACTTC	CASSALGEQYF	TRBJ2-7	TRBV6-1	.	.	11
TGTGCCAGCAGTTACTCGCCCTTGGCGACTCCCCAGTTGAGCAATGAGCAGTTCTTC	CASSYSPLATPQLSNEQFF	TRBJ2-1	TRBV6-2/TRBV6-3	few	.	19
TGTGCCAGCAGCTCAGGGTGGAATGAGCAGTTCTTC	CASSSGWNEQFF	TRBJ2-1	TRBV27	.	.	12
TGTGCCAGCAGCCCCGGGGTAGCCCCAGATACGCAGTATTTT	CASSPGVAPDTQYF	TRBJ2-3	TRBV9	few	.	14
TGCAGTGCTAGCCCCGGTGAGGGCCCCTATCATTCCCAGCATTTT	CSASPGEGPYHSQHF	TRBJ1-5	TRBV20-1	many	.	15
TGTGCCAGCAGCCTTGGATGGGGGGGCAGGAATGAGCAGTTCTTC	CASSLGWGGRNEQFF	TRBJ2-1	TRBV2	.	.	15
TGTGCCAGCAGCCAAGGAGGGGTCCAGTCACCCCTCCACTTT	CASSQGGVQSPLHF	TRBJ1-6	TRBV4-2	few	.	14
TGTGCCAGCAGAAGACTTAACCGGGCTCCAGTGGGACCTAATGAAAAACTGTTTTTT	CASRRLNRAPVGPNEKLFF	TRBJ1-4	TRBV7-9	few	.	19
TGTGCCAGCAGTTCAGCGGGGGCCTACAATGAGCAGTTCTTC	CASSSAGAYNEQFF	TRBJ2-1	TRBV28	few	TRBD2	14
TGCGCCAGCAGCCAAGATCTGGTTGGTCAGCCCCAGCATTTT	CASSQDLVGQPQHF	TRBJ1-5	TRBV4-3	.	.	14
TGTGCCAGCAGCTTATCGACGGTGGAAAGTGGCTACACCTTC	CASSLSTVESGYTF	TRBJ1-2	TRBV7-9	.	.	14
TGTGCCAGCAGCTCCAGCGGGGCTGGGCGCGTCGAGCAGTACTTC	CASSSSGAGRVEQYF	TRBJ2-7	TRBV7-2	.	TRBD2	15
TGTGCCAGCAGCCCCCGGGACTCTGGCACAGATACGCAGTATTTT	CASSPRDSGTDTQYF	TRBJ2-3	TRBV7-9	few	.	15
TGCGCCAGCAGTGGGATTAGCGGGAAAGGGAATGAGCAGTTCTTC	CASSGISGKGNEQFF	TRBJ2-1	TRBV10-2	.	TRBD2	15
TGTGCCAGCAGTTACTCGGGCAGGGACGGGTCCTACGAGCAGTACTTC	CASSYSGRDGSYEQYF	TRBJ2-7	TRBV6-2/TRBV6-3	.	.	16
TGTGCCAGCAGCCCCGGGTTTGACAGAGGGCAGTACTTC	CASSPGFDRGQYF	TRBJ2-7	TRBV7-2	.	.	13
TGCAGCGTTGGGGGGCCAGACGAGCAGTACTTC	CSVGGPDEQYF	TRBJ2-7	TRBV29-1	.	.	11
TGTGCCAGCAGCATAGGGACAGGGACGGCTGAGCAGTTCTTC	CASSIGTGTAEQFF	TRBJ2-1	TRBV9	few	TRBD1	14
TGTGCCAGCAGTTTTGCGGCAGGGGCTGCCTACGAGCAGTACTTC	CASSFAAGAAYEQYF	TRBJ2-7	TRBV6-5	.	.	15
TGCGCCAGCAGCCAAGGAGCGGGGGGCAACAATGAGCAGTTCTTC	CASSQGAGGNNEQFF	TRBJ2-1	TRBV4-1	.	TRBD2	15
TGTGCCAGCAGCTTAGTCGGGGGCGCCAACACCGGGGAGCTGTTTTTT	CASSLVGGANTGELFF	TRBJ2-2	TRBV11-2	.	.	16
TGTGCCAGCAGTTTGTGGGGATCGAACACCGGGGAGCTGTTTTTT	CASSLWGSNTGELFF	TRBJ2-2	TRBV27	few	.	15
TGTGCCAGCAGTTTCCCTGTAGCTTATGGCTACACCTTC	CASSFPVAYGYTF	TRBJ1-2	TRBV28	.	.	13
TGTGCCAGCAGTTTGGGCCTGGGGGAGACCCAGTACTTC	CASSLGLGETQYF	TRBJ2-5	TRBV12-3/TRBV12-4	.	.	13
TGTGCCAGCAGCCTCTGGGGACAGGGGTCCGAGCAGTACTTC	CASSLWGQGSEQYF	TRBJ2-7	TRBV7-9	.	TRBD1	14
TGTGCCAGCAGTGACTCCGGCAATGAGCAGTTCTTC	CASSDSGNEQFF	TRBJ2-1	TRBV25-1	.	.	12
TGTGCCAGCAGCTTATGGGAGAGCGACTCTGAGCAGTTCTTC	CASSLWESDSEQFF	TRBJ2-1	TRBV7-8	few	.	14
TGCGCCAGCAGCCAAGAGTCCAGGGGGGACACTGAAGCTTTCTTT	CASSQESRGDTEAFF	TRBJ1-1	TRBV4-3	.	TRBD1	15
TGTGCCAGCAGTTACTCGGTTACAGGCGGGGAGACTGAAGCTTTCTTT	CASSYSVTGGETEAFF	TRBJ1-1	TRBV6-2/TRBV6-3	few	.	16
TGTGCCAGCAGTCGGGGGGTCGTCGAGTCACGGGGGGATACGCAGTATTTT	CASSRGVVESRGDTQYF	TRBJ2-3	TRBV5-4	.	TRBD2	17
TGTGCCAGCAGTCGGACGGACAGTCAGAACACTGAAGCTTTCTTT	CASSRTDSQNTEAFF	TRBJ1-1	TRBV12-3/TRBV12-4	few	.	15
TGCAGTGCGCCGAAGGGGGGGAGTCAAGAGACCCAGTACTTC	CSAPKGGSQETQYF	TRBJ2-5	TRBV20-1	.	.	14
TGCGCCAGCAGCCAAGTGGGGTATAGCAATCAGCCCCAGCATTTT	CASSQVGYSNQPQHF	TRBJ1-5	TRBV4-1	few	.	15
TGTGCCAGCAGTGAGTTGACTAGCGGGGAAGAGACCCAGTACTTC	CASSELTSGEETQYF	TRBJ2-5	TRBV2	.	TRBD2	15
TGTGCCAGCAGCCCCGCGGGCAGGGGGACCGGGAACACTGAAGCTTTCTTT	CASSPAGRGTGNTEAFF	TRBJ1-1	TRBV7-9	.	TRBD1	17
TGTGCCAGCAGTTACTCGGAGAACAGGGGGCTTGCTGGCTACACCTTC	CASSYSENRGLAGYTF	TRBJ1-2	TRBV6-6	.	TRBD1	16